This T cell receptor (beta chain) was identified in a study of CD8 T cells in Susac syndrome. The ends lost 3 bases at V and 5 bases at J; junction bases unmatched: 4. CDR3 length: 14 amino acids. Reverse transcription of about 0.5 to 1 ug RNA used random hexamers. Across 54 Vbeta and 13 Jbeta, immunoSEQ multiplex PCR amplified TCR beta CDR3. TCRdb passed the immunoSEQ multiplex PCR reads through MiXCR, listing each CDR3 protein once. In the table there are hundreds of thousands of distinct CDR3 sequences, more than 70% of which are singletons. High-throughput TCR beta sequencing covered peripheral CD8+ and CD4+ T cells. Relapsing-remitting disease, either stable or active, was present in the multiple sclerosis controls, who were treatment-naive patients. TEMRA cells were enriched by FACS, while CD8+ and CD4+ T cells were obtained through a negative isolation that was performed magnetically.

V and J are TRBV12-3 or TRBV12-4 and TRBJ2-5; 9 bases fit TRBD2. The specimen sequenced was CD8+ T cells from PBMCs. This clonotype was sampled from a human donor with multiple sclerosis. Here the CDR3 reads CASSFSGSRETQYF. CDR3 sequence (DNA): TGTGCCAGCAGTTTTAGCGGGAGCCGGGAGACCCAGTACTTC.